These 20 T cell receptor beta chains originate from one sample sequenced in a study of tumor and adjacent non-tumor tissue in lung cancer. No cell sorting was done before RNA was extracted from the tissue. A modified ARM-PCR protocol with three rounds of nested PCR amplified TCRbeta. TCRdb re-analysed the multiplex PCR reads in MiXCR, keeping a single row per CDR3 protein. The data contain 120,000 or so distinct CDR3 sequences, 60% to 70% of them singletons. The specimen was lung tumor tissue. The receptors come from a man aged 25-45 years with non-small cell lung cancer.

Concerning this clonotype itself: This sequence may be a read error, since a much larger clone differs from it by one base. This chain uses TRBV10-3 with TRBJ2-7; TRBD1 matches 7 bases. The length of the CDR3 is 12 residues. The junction had 6 bases not matched to a gene; V was cut back by 10 bases and J by 3 bases. Germline assignment: CDR1 ENHRY and CDR2 SYGVKD. The CDR3 DNA follows: TGTGCCACACAGGGGAAGTACTACGAGCAGTACTTC. Residues: CATQGKYYEQYF.

This rearrangement joins TRBV20-1 to TRBJ2-1; weak D call: TRBD1 (6 bases). CDR1 is DFQATT, CDR2 SNEGSKA, per germline (reference sequence). The CDR3 totals 18 residues. V was cut by 6 bases and J by 0 bases, with 24 bases left in between. The CDR3 sequence is CSARHTNGGRSSYNEQFF. The CDR3 DNA is TGCAGTGCCAGACATACTAATGGGGGCCGTAGCTCCTACAATGAGCAGTTCTTC.

In this sample, this clonotype turned up a few times. V and J are TRBV4-3 and TRBJ1-6, with D hard to call. The CDR3 is 17 residues long. V shed 0 bases and J shed 0 bases, with 9 bases lying between them. The germline CDR1 and CDR2 sequences are LGHNA and YSLEER. The CDR3 loop is CASSQEHGSSYNSPLHF. CDR3 bases: TGCGCCAGCAGCCAAGAGCATGGCAGCTCCTATAATTCACCCCTCCACTTT.

Regarding this clonotype: This sequence may be a read error, since a much larger clone differs from it by one base. The chain links TRBV20-1 to TRBJ2-7; D not resolved. Germline V gene sequence: CDR1 DFQATT, CDR2 SNEGSKA (reference sequence). The CDR3 loop spans 11 amino acids. Trimming shortened V by 4 bases and J by 3 bases, and 7 bases separated the two germline ends. The CDR3 here is CSANTHYEQYF. The CDR3 nucleotides are TGCAGTGCTAACACACACTACGAGCAGTACTTC.

This clonotype was detected only once. DNA of the CDR3: TGTGCTAGTTGTTCTCTCGTGACAGGCCCATACAATGAGCAGTTCTTC. This codes for CASCSLVTGPYNEQFF. The rearrangement joins TRBV12-5 to TRBJ2-1; tentative D call: TRBD1 (6 bases). The CDR3 has 16 amino acids. Trimming left V 8 bases short and J 4 bases short, with 21 bases between. CDR1 is LGHNT, CDR2 FRNRAP, per germline.

As regards this clonotype: Its ends do not fully match the called genes, so a read error is possible. This chain uses TRBV6-2 or TRBV6-3 with TRBJ2-1; 10 bases fit TRBD2. This CDR3 has 15 residues. The germline V gene encodes CDR1 MNHEY and CDR2 SVGEGT. CDR3 sequence (DNA): TGTGCCAGCAGCCCCCCGGGACTAGCGCGCGATGAGCAATTCTTC. The encoded protein is CASSPPGLARDEQFF.

This clonotype was observed a few times. The conserved closing phenylalanine or tryptophan is absent in this CDR3, likely reflecting a read error. The chain joins TRBV29-1 to TRBJ1-1; D perhaps matches TRBD1 (6 bases). This CDR3 has 12 amino acids. The V gene lost 6 bases and the J gene lost 1 base, with 9 bases spanning the gap. Germline V CDR1 and CDR2: SQVTM, ANQGSEA. The CDR3 protein is CSVRGGNTEAFS. Here the CDR3 DNA reads TGCAGCGTACGAGGGGGGAACACTGAAGCTTTCTCT.

As regards this clonotype: Its ends do not fully match the called genes, so a read error is possible. The chain couples TRBV6-1 to TRBJ2-5; D is undetermined. This CDR3 is 14 amino acids long. Germline CDR1 is MNHNS and CDR2 is SASEGT. Here the CDR3 DNA reads TGTACCAGCACCGTGGACCGAGACCAAGAGACCCAGTATTTC. Translating gives CTSTVDRDQETQYF.

The sample holds a few counts of this clonotype. V and J are TRBV7-3 and TRBJ2-1; 11 bases fit TRBD2. The CDR3 length is 15 residues. Looked up from germline, CDR1 is SGHTA and CDR2 is FQGTGA. V gave up 5 bases and J gave up 6 bases; unmatched junction bases: 6. CDR3 loop: CASSPTSGRLNEQFF. The CDR3 nucleotides read TGTGCCAGCAGCCCAACTAGCGGGAGACTCAATGAGCAGTTCTTC.

This clonotype has only one observation. This chain links TRBV24-1 with TRBJ2-3, with D possibly matching TRBD1 (7 bases). Germline-derived CDR1 and CDR2 are KGHDR and SFDVKD. V was clipped by 4 bases and J by 4 bases, with 20 bases between them. The CDR3 is made up of 17 amino acids. In DNA, the CDR3 is TGTGCCACCAGTGACCTAGGACAGGCATCTAGCGCAGATACGCAGTATTTT. Its translation: CATSDLGQASSADTQYF.

This chain connects TRBV18 to TRBJ1-5, with unresolved D. The CDR3 totals 14 residues. CDR1 KGHSH and CDR2 LQKENI come from the germline V gene. V shed 3 bases and J shed 5 bases, with 11 bases lying between them. The DNA of the CDR3 is TGTGCCAGCTCACCCCACTGGGAGGATCAGCCCCAGCATTTT. Protein: CASSPHWEDQPQHF.

A word on this clonotype: A read error may account for a junction end that differs from germline. V is TRBV11-1 and J is TRBJ1-2, with D unresolved. In germline, CDR1 is SGHAT, CDR2 FQDESV (reference sequence). The CDR3 loop spans 15 amino acids. The CDR3 region is CVSSPNYGSNIGYTF. CDR3 in DNA: TGTGTCAGCAGCCCAAATTATGGGTCGAACATAGGCTACACCTTC.

The chain has TRBV20-1 and TRBJ1-6, with unresolved D. Germline assignment: CDR1 DFQATT and CDR2 SNEGSKA (reference sequence). Trimming left V 3 bases short and J 7 bases short, with 16 bases between. The CDR3 extends over 15 amino acids. The CDR3 nucleotides read TGCAGTGCTAGTATATGGACTCACGAAAATTCACCCCTCCACTTT. Protein: CSASIWTHENSPLHF.

Worth noting for this clonotype: The germline gene is not matched at one end of the junction; a read error may be the cause. The chain is built from TRBV4-1 and TRBJ2-7; a possible D gene is TRBD1 (5 bases). This CDR3 is built from 16 residues. In germline, CDR1 is MGHRA, CDR2 YSYEKL. DNA of the CDR3: TGCACCAGCAGCCAAGATGATCAGGGAAACACTTACGAGCAGTACTTC. It specifies CTSSQDDQGNTYEQYF.

The chain employs TRBV9 and TRBJ2-1, with 10 positions matching TRBD2. The V gene end was trimmed by 3 bases and the J gene end by 0 bases; junction bases not matched to a gene: 9. CDR1 is SGDLS, CDR2 YYNGEE, per germline. There are 18 residues in the CDR3. The CDR3, as DNA: TGTGCCAGCAGCGACTCCTCGGGACTAGCGACCTCCTACAATGAGCAGTTCTTC. This sequence encodes CASSDSSGLATSYNEQFF.

In this sample, this clonotype turned up many times. The chain combines TRBV11-1 with TRBJ1-1; the D gene is possibly TRBD1 (5 bases). CDR3 size: 14 residues. The V end was cut by 5 bases, the J end by 0 bases, with 10 bases between. Germline loops: CDR1 SGHAT, CDR2 FQDESV (reference sequence). The chain's CDR3 is CASSQQELNTEAFF. The CDR3 DNA follows: TGTGCCAGCAGCCAACAGGAGTTGAACACTGAAGCTTTCTTT.

As regards this clonotype: The junction differs from germline at one of its ends, possibly a read error. J is TRBJ2-7 and V is TRBV12-3 or TRBV12-4, with no clear D. CDR3 length: 14 residues. The CDR3 spells CTSNASPLDYEQYF. CDR3 coding DNA: TGTACCAGCAATGCCAGCCCGTTGGACTACGAGCAGTACTTC.

The chain has TRBV20-1 and TRBJ2-3; D call uncertain. The germline gives CDR1 DFQATT, CDR2 SNEGSKA (reference sequence). Trimming shortened V by 0 bases and J by 14 bases, and 15 bases separated the two germline ends. This CDR3 contains 12 residues. CDR3 sequence: CSAREGTDTRYF. Written as DNA, the CDR3 is TGCAGTGCTAGAGAGGGCACAGATACGAGGTATTTT.

This clonotype was seen just once. A much larger clone differs by one base, so this may be a read error. The V call is TRBV5-4, the J call TRBJ1-4; weak D call: TRBD1 (5 bases). From germline, CDR1 is SGHNT and CDR2 YYREEE (reference sequence). CDR3 length: 16 residues. CDR3 in DNA: TGTACCAGCAGCTTGGAGGCGACAGCAACTAATGAAAAACTGTTTTTT. Its protein product is CTSSLEATATNEKLFF.

As concerns this clonotype: The final CDR3 position lacks the conserved phenylalanine or tryptophan, pointing to a likely read error. The chain employs TRBV12-3 or TRBV12-4 and TRBJ2-3; D unresolved. The CDR3 has 11 residues. The CDR3 reads CVSSSLDTQYY. CDR3 nucleotide sequence: TGTGTCAGCAGTTCACTTGATACGCAGTATTAT.